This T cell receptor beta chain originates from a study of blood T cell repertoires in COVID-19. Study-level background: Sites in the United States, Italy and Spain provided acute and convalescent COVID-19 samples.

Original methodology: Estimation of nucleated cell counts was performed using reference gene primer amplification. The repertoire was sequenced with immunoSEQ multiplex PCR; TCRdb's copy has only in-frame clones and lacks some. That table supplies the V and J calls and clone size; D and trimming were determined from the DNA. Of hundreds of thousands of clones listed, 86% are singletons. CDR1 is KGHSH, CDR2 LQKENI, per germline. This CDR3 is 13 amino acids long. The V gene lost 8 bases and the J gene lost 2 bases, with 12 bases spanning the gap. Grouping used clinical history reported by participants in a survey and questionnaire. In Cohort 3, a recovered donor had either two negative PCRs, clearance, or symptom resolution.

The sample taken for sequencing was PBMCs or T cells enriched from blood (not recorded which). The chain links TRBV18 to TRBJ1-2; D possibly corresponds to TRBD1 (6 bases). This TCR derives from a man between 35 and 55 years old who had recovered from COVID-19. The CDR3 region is CASLDSQNYGYTF. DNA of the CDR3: TGTGCCAGCCTGGACAGCCAAAACTATGGCTACACCTTC.